Presented here are 28 T cell receptor beta chains from one specimen sequenced in a study of response to subunit inactivated influenza vaccine. TCRdb re-called the RT-PCR reads with MiXCR, one entry per CDR3 protein. This table has some 500,000 distinct CDR3 sequences, over 10% appearing once. Sequenced here: PBMCs from blood, sampled about 40 days after vaccination. These receptors all come from a man in his forties or fifties who received an inactivated influenza vaccine.

In this sample, this clonotype turned up a few times. The chain joins TRBV20-1 to TRBJ1-1; D is possibly TRBD1 (5 bases). The CDR3 is 13 amino acids. The germline gives CDR1 DFQATT, CDR2 SNEGSKA (reference sequence). Between the trimmed V and J ends, which lost 6 bases and 1 base, there was a span of 12 bases. The CDR3 region is CSAPGTENTEAFF. CDR3 coding DNA: TGCAGTGCGCCCGGGACGGAGAACACTGAAGCTTTCTTT.

This clonotype was seen only a few times. This chain joins TRBV5-1 and TRBJ2-2, with 9 positions matching TRBD2. The CDR3 is made up of 16 amino acids. Germline trimming cut 4 bases from V and 5 bases from J; bases unmatched to any gene: 9. Germline CDR1 SGHRS, CDR2 YFSETQ. For the CDR3, the DNA is TGCGCCAGCAGCCCAGGCCCTAGCGGGGTGACCGGGGAGCTGTTTTTT. It translates to CASSPGPSGVTGELFF.

Only a few counts were recorded for this clonotype. This CDR3 is CASSFPTGDTEAFF. The CDR3 DNA reads as TGTGCCAGCAGCTTCCCGACAGGGGACACTGAAGCTTTCTTT. This chain links TRBV7-6 with TRBJ1-1, with 8 positions matching TRBD1. Germline CDR1 is SGHVS and CDR2 is FNYEAQ. The trim removed 3 bases at V and 3 bases at J, leaving 3 bases unmatched. This CDR3 region has 14 residues.

The V gene is TRBV11-2, the J gene TRBJ2-5; the match to TRBD2 covers 10 bases. V trimming: 3 bases; J trimming: 2 bases; junction bases outside the gene matches: 3. The germline CDR1 and CDR2 sequences are SGHAT and FQNNGV. This CDR3 region has 15 residues. DNA of the CDR3: TGTGCCAGCAGCTTTAGCGGGGGGCTGCAAGAGACCCAGTACTTC. Translated, it gives CASSFSGGLQETQYF.

The sample holds a few counts of this clonotype. This chain uses TRBV6-1 with TRBJ2-1; D not resolved. The CDR3 runs to 15 residues. Germline CDR1 reads MNHNS; CDR2 reads SASEGT. Trimming removed 5 bases at V and 4 bases at J, with 15 bases between. CDR3 amino acids: CASSLQPDGYNEQFF. The DNA for the CDR3 is TGTGCCAGCAGTCTTCAACCGGACGGATACAATGAGCAGTTCTTC.

A few counts support this clonotype. The chain employs TRBV7-9 and TRBJ1-1, with 7 bases lining up with TRBD1. The germline gives CDR1 SEHNR, CDR2 FQNEAQ (reference sequence). V trimming: 3 bases; J trimming: 6 bases; junction bases outside the gene matches: 1. CDR3 length equals 12 residues. The CDR3: CASSFRGPEAFF. The CDR3 DNA reads as TGTGCCAGCAGCTTTAGGGGGCCTGAAGCTTTCTTT.

This clonotype was seen only a few times. The CDR3 coding sequence is TGCAGTGCTAGACCCAACAGGGCGAATGAAGCTTTCTTT. Amino acid sequence: CSARPNRANEAFF. This chain links TRBV20-1 with TRBJ1-1; tentatively, D is TRBD1 (6 bases). Germline CDR1 DFQATT, CDR2 SNEGSKA (reference sequence). The CDR3 runs 13 residues. With 2 bases removed from V and 7 bases from J, the gap between germline ends came to 14 bases.

The V gene is TRBV29-1, the J gene TRBJ1-1, with D perhaps matching TRBD1 (5 bases). The length of the CDR3 is 14 residues. CDR1 and CDR2 (germline): SQVTM, ANQGSEA. Trimming shortened V by 3 bases and J by 2 bases, and 13 bases separated the two germline ends. The chain's CDR3 is CSVDVGGGNTEAFF. The CDR3, as DNA: TGCAGCGTTGATGTTGGGGGTGGAAACACTGAAGCTTTCTTT. Variable domain in full (rest from reference TRBV29-1 and TRBJ1-1): SAVISQKPSRDICQRGTSLTIQCQVDSQVTMMFWYRQQPGQSLTLIATANQGSEATYESGFVIDKFPISRPNLTFSTLTVSNMSPEDSSIYLCSVDVGGGNTEAFFGQGTRLTVV.

This chain links TRBV4-2 with TRBJ1-1; D remains unclear. With 1 base removed from V and 0 bases from J, the gap between germline ends came to 12 bases. Germline V gene data show CDR1 as LGHNA and CDR2 as YNFKEQ. This CDR3 is 16 amino acids long. The CDR3 coding sequence is TGTGCCAGCAGCCAAGTTAGACACAACTTGAACACTGAAGCTTTCTTT. Translation gives CASSQVRHNLNTEAFF.

This clonotype was counted at least ten times. This chain connects TRBV6-1 to TRBJ2-1; no clear D. Trimming shortened V by 6 bases and J by 0 bases, and 12 bases separated the two germline ends. The CDR3 contains 15 residues. Germline V gene data show CDR1 as MNHNS and CDR2 as SASEGT. CDR3 residues: CASRKTSSSYNEQFF. The CDR3, as DNA: TGTGCCAGCAGAAAAACATCGAGCTCCTACAATGAGCAGTTCTTC.

DNA for the CDR3: TGTGCCAGCAGCCCCCCTCGCCGGGGAGGCACAGATACGCAGTATTTT. Protein product: CASSPPRRGGTDTQYF. The chain links TRBV7-2 to TRBJ2-3, with D possibly being TRBD2 (5 bases). Germline CDR1 reads SGHTA; CDR2 reads FQGNSA. The CDR3 consists of 16 residues. The germline V and J ends were trimmed by 5 bases and 1 base, with 16 bases remaining between them.

This clonotype has a handful of counts. The chain combines TRBV24-1 with TRBJ2-1, with 14 bases that match TRBD2. This CDR3 is 17 amino acids long. Germline V gene sequence: CDR1 KGHDR, CDR2 SFDVKD. V dropped 3 bases and J dropped 4; count of bases not matched to a gene: 4. The CDR3 here is CATSDPGTSGRYNEQFF. The CDR3 nucleotides are TGTGCCACCAGTGATCCTGGGACTAGCGGGAGATACAATGAGCAGTTCTTC.

This chain uses TRBV7-6 with TRBJ2-7, with 9 bases that match TRBD2. The germline V gene has CDR1 SGHVS and CDR2 FNYEAQ. CDR3 length: 17 amino acids. Trimming took 1 base from V and 6 from J; bases not matched to a gene: 13. The CDR3 here is CASSLEAMTSGLSEQYF. Here the CDR3 DNA reads TGTGCCAGCAGCTTAGAGGCAATGACTAGCGGTCTTTCCGAGCAGTACTTC.

The rearrangement joins TRBV6-2 or TRBV6-3 to TRBJ1-5; D unresolved. V lost 7 bases to trimming and J lost 0 bases, with 25 bases between them. This CDR3 region has 19 residues. Germline V lookup: CDR1 MNHEY, CDR2 SVGEGT. The CDR3 nucleotides read TGTGCCAGCACCCGGCGTGGTGATCGTTGGACTTATAGCAATCAGCCCCAGCATTTT. Protein product: CASTRRGDRWTYSNQPQHF.

This clonotype has just a few counts. The chain employs TRBV12-3 or TRBV12-4 and TRBJ2-7; 8 bases align to TRBD1. The CDR3 extends over 14 amino acids. J was trimmed by 0 bases and V by 6 bases; bases with no gene match: 4. DNA for the CDR3: TGTGCCAGCAGCTGGGACAGGAGCTCCTACGAGCAGTACTTC. Translation gives CASSWDRSSYEQYF.

The rearrangement uses TRBV3-1 and TRBJ2-3; 14 positions match TRBD2. J gave up 5 bases and V 6 bases, and 10 bases lay outside the gene matches. The CDR3 contains 17 residues. The germline gives CDR1 LGHDT, CDR2 YNNKEL (reference sequence). CDR3 sequence reads: CASRRGLAGASLDTQYF. The CDR3 coding sequence is TGTGCCAGCAGACGGGGACTAGCGGGGGCCAGCTTAGATACGCAGTATTTT.

The chain combines TRBV5-1 with TRBJ1-4; D not resolved. The V gene's germline CDR1 is SGHRS and CDR2 YFSETQ. The V end was cut by 4 bases, the J end by 3 bases, with 10 bases between. The CDR3 is made up of 14 amino acids. CDR3 in DNA: TGCGCCAGCAGCCCTGAAGCGGCTAATGAAAAACTGTTTTTT. Translating it yields CASSPEAANEKLFF.

The V and J genes are TRBV7-2 and TRBJ2-5; 9 bases line up with TRBD1. The CDR3 has 14 amino acids. V lost 1 base and J lost 7; bases outside the gene matches: 4. From germline, CDR1 is SGHTA and CDR2 FQGNSA. CDR3 protein: CASSLGTGVGTQYF. The CDR3 DNA follows: TGTGCCAGCAGCTTAGGGACAGGGGTAGGGACCCAGTACTTC.

The genes are TRBV28 and TRBJ1-6, with D hard to call. The V end lost 4 bases, the J end lost 14 bases, and 18 bases lay between the germline ends. The CDR3 runs to 14 residues. Germline assignment: CDR1 MDHEN and CDR2 SYDVKM. The CDR3 region is CASSSQMPKKALHF. CDR3 DNA: TGTGCCAGCAGTTCCCAAATGCCCAAAAAGGCCCTCCACTTT.

V and J are TRBV29-1 and TRBJ1-5; D is unclear. The germline V gene has CDR1 SQVTM and CDR2 ANQGSEA. The CDR3 is 13 amino acids. Trimming shortened V by 4 bases and J by 2 bases, and 9 bases separated the two germline ends. In nucleotides, the CDR3 is TGCAGCGTTGTGGTCACAGGCAATCAGCCCCAGCATTTT. Its protein product is CSVVVTGNQPQHF.

The chain uses TRBV5-1 and TRBJ2-7; the match to TRBD2 covers 12 bases. This CDR3 has 15 amino acids. Trimming cost V 4 bases and J 3 bases; bases outside gene matches: 5. Germline CDR1 and CDR2: SGHRS and YFSETQ. CDR3 sequence: CASSPLAGGDYEQYF. In DNA form, the CDR3 reads TGCGCCAGCAGCCCCCTAGCGGGAGGGGACTACGAGCAGTACTTC.

This chain joins TRBV6-2 or TRBV6-3 and TRBJ2-1; TRBD2 agrees at 10 bases. Germline V lookup: CDR1 MNHEY, CDR2 SVGEGT. This CDR3 is built from 17 residues. Trimming removed 2 bases from V and 3 bases from J; junction bases left unmatched: 7. The CDR3 sequence is CASSYPEGLAVYNEQFF. As DNA, the CDR3 is TGTGCCAGCAGTTACCCCGAAGGACTAGCGGTCTACAATGAGCAGTTCTTC.

This clonotype was detected only a few times. The chain recombines TRBV20-1 with TRBJ2-5, with a tentative D call TRBD1 (6 bases). The CDR3 loop spans 16 amino acids. V lost 0 bases to trimming and J lost 5 bases, with 19 bases between them. CDR1 DFQATT and CDR2 SNEGSKA come from the germline V gene (reference sequence). CDR3 sequence (DNA): TGCAGTGCTAGAGATCCCGCCAAGGGGGTCATTGAGACCCAGTACTTC. It codes for CSARDPAKGVIETQYF.

The chain links TRBV12-3 or TRBV12-4 to TRBJ2-3, with D possibly being TRBD1 (5 bases). V lost 5 bases to trimming and J lost 3 bases, with 15 bases between them. This CDR3 region has 15 residues. The CDR3 region is CASSIRTPGTDTQYF. The CDR3 DNA is TGTGCCAGCAGTATACGGACACCAGGGACAGATACGCAGTATTTT.

As regards this clonotype: This may stem from a read error, because a much larger clone lies one nucleotide away. The chain uses TRBV7-2 and TRBJ2-4, with D possibly matching TRBD2 (6 bases). Germline loops: CDR1 SGHTA, CDR2 FQGNSA. Trimming removed 4 bases at V and 8 bases at J, with 15 bases between. This CDR3 has 14 residues. The DNA for the CDR3 is TGTGCCAGCAGCTCCACCCGGGACTCATACATTCAGTACTTC. Its translation is CASSSTRDSYIQYF.

This clonotype was detected ten times or more. This chain links TRBV20-1 with TRBJ2-5; D is unclear. CDR1 DFQATT and CDR2 SNEGSKA come from the germline V gene (reference sequence). V was shortened by 4 bases and J by 5 bases, with 14 bases between the two germline ends. This CDR3 comprises 13 residues. CDR3 protein: CSAKLWEWETQYF. DNA for the CDR3: TGCAGTGCTAAGTTATGGGAATGGGAGACCCAGTACTTC.

This chain connects TRBV15 to TRBJ2-3; no definite D call. The V gene lost 0 bases and the J gene lost 4 bases, with 8 bases spanning the gap. This CDR3 has 14 amino acids. Germline CDR1 LNHNV, CDR2 YYDKDF (reference sequence). DNA for the CDR3: TGTGCCACCAGCAGAGATAGTGGTTCAGATACGCAGTATTTT. This sequence encodes CATSRDSGSDTQYF.

This clonotype showed up many times. The chain joins TRBV29-1 to TRBJ2-1; 12 bases are shared with TRBD2. V lost 2 bases, J lost 8 bases, and 13 bases stayed unmatched. The CDR3 consists of 17 residues. Germline CDR1 SQVTM, CDR2 ANQGSEA. In nucleotides, the CDR3 is TGCAGCGTTGAATCGTGGTTACTAGCGGGAGGCGGATATGAGCAGTTCTTC. Translating it yields CSVESWLLAGGGYEQFF.